Listed below are T cell receptor beta chains from one sample, sequenced in a study of T cells after posttransplantation cyclophosphamide. Here immunoSEQ multiplex PCR was the method, and the copy in TCRdb shows in-frame clones only, minus some. The sample records 3,000 to 4,000 clones, 80% to 85% being singletons. Sequencing was done on a sample of CD8+ T cells sorted from bone marrow. These receptors all stem from a woman aged 55-69 years in good health, CMV-negative, and a related stem cell transplant donor. CDR3s include the opening cysteine and the closing phenylalanine or tryptophan. The D gene is left open where the match is weak. Only some rows state a clone size, as once, few, many or a class for expanded clones.

DNA	CDR3	J	V	D	size
TGTGCCAGCAGCTTAGTTGACGGACTCAATCAGCCCCAGCATTTT	CASSLVDGLNQPQHF	TRBJ1-5	TRBV7-6	.	.
TGTGCCAGCCAGAGGACAGGGGGCGTTGGCTACACCTTC	CASQRTGGVGYTF	TRBJ1-2	TRBV14	TRBD1	.
TGTGCCAGCACTACAGGTTCAACTAATGAAAAACTGTTTTTT	CASTTGSTNEKLFF	TRBJ1-4	TRBV11-1	.	.
TGTGCCAGCAGTTTCATGCTAGGCGGGAGTTACGATGAGCAGTTCTTC	CASSFMLGGSYDEQFF	TRBJ2-1	TRBV28	TRBD2	.
TGTGCCAGCAGCTCTAGCGTTCAAGAGACCCAGTACTTC	CASSSSVQETQYF	TRBJ2-5	TRBV2	.	.
TGTGCCAGCAGCTCCGGGACTAGCGGGAGGGAGCAGTTCTTC	CASSSGTSGREQFF	TRBJ2-1	TRBV7-3	TRBD2	large
TGTGCCAGCAGCTTAGGAGGAGGGAAGGACACGCAGTATTTT	CASSLGGGKDTQYF	TRBJ2-3	TRBV7-8	.	.
TGTGCCAGCAGCCCACCGGGGTCCCACGAGCAGTACTTC	CASSPPGSHEQYF	TRBJ2-7	TRBV7-9	.	.
TGTGCCAGCAGGTACCCGGGGACTGAAGCTTTCTTT	CASRYPGTEAFF	TRBJ1-1	TRBV6-5	.	.
TGTGCCAGCAGTTCAGCTTTTCAGAGCGGGAACCCCAACCACGAGCAGTACTTC	CASSSAFQSGNPNHEQYF	TRBJ2-7	TRBV25-1	TRBD2	.
TGTGCCAGCAGCGTAGAGAGCGGAACCAGCTCCTACGAGCAGTACTTC	CASSVESGTSSYEQYF	TRBJ2-7	TRBV9	.	.
TGTGCTAGTGGTGGCGCTCCTGCAGGACAAAGTCGGGCCAACGTCCTGACTTTC	CASGGAPAGQSRANVLTF	TRBJ2-6	TRBV12-5	.	.
TGCGCCAGCAGCTTCCTCCGGGACTCTGGGGCCAACGTCCTGACTTTC	CASSFLRDSGANVLTF	TRBJ2-6	TRBV5-1	.	.
TGTGCCATCAGTGGGACTAGCGGGTCCTACGAGCAGTACTTC	CAISGTSGSYEQYF	TRBJ2-7	TRBV10-3	TRBD2	.
TGTGCCAGCAGTCCCCTGGACAGGGGCACCTTAGATACGCAGTATTTT	CASSPLDRGTLDTQYF	TRBJ2-3	TRBV28	TRBD1	.
TGCGCCAGCAGTGTGATCGGACTAGCGGGGGGGCGCCGGTCAAAGACCCAGTACTTC	CASSVIGLAGGRRSKTQYF	TRBJ2-5	TRBV10-1	TRBD2	.
TGTGCCAGCAGCCTTTCGGACAGCCATGGCTACACCTTC	CASSLSDSHGYTF	TRBJ1-2	TRBV7-9	.	once
TGTGCCAGCAGCCCCTGGGACAGGGGGCTTGGGGCAGATACGCAGTATTTT	CASSPWDRGLGADTQYF	TRBJ2-3	TRBV9	TRBD1	.
TGTGCCAGCAGCTTGTTAGCGGGGTCTAGCACAGATACGCAGTATTTT	CASSLLAGSSTDTQYF	TRBJ2-3	TRBV5-6	TRBD2	few